A selection of T cell receptor beta chains follows, all from one sample in a study of cytomegalovirus exposure and HLA in healthy donors. Method: immunoSEQ multiplex PCR; TCRdb's copy keeps in-frame clones and lacks some. The sample has 110,000 or so clones; roughly 80% are singletons. Sequencing input: PBMCs. Receptor source: a man aged 25-45 years in good health and CMV-seropositive. Both conserved end residues are part of each CDR3. A D gene is named only where the DNA matches it firmly. Size tells how often a clone was seen (once, few, many) or the class of an expanded clone, and some rows leave it out.

V gene: TRBV9; clone size: .; J gene: TRBJ2-7; D gene: TRBD2; CDR3 protein: CASSVGRGVSYEQYF; CDR3 DNA: TGTGCCAGCAGCGTAGGGCGGGGGGTCTCCTACGAGCAGTACTTC
V gene: TRBV30; clone size: .; J gene: TRBJ1-1; D gene: .; CDR3 protein: CAWSTGLSTEAFF; CDR3 DNA: TGTGCCTGGAGTACGGGATTATCCACTGAAGCTTTCTTT
V gene: TRBV6-5; clone size: .; J gene: TRBJ1-1; D gene: TRBD1; CDR3 protein: CAAAGTGMNTEAFF; CDR3 DNA: TGTGCCGCAGCGGGGACAGGGATGAACACTGAAGCTTTCTTT
V gene: TRBV7-2; clone size: .; J gene: TRBJ2-7; D gene: .; CDR3 protein: CASSLGGDSYEQYF; CDR3 DNA: TGTGCCAGCAGCTTAGGAGGCGACTCCTACGAGCAGTACTTC
V gene: TRBV4-1; clone size: .; J gene: TRBJ2-3; D gene: .; CDR3 protein: CASSLTGLHTDTQYF; CDR3 DNA: TGCGCCAGCAGCCTCACCGGACTCCACACAGATACGCAGTATTTT
V gene: TRBV6-5; clone size: once; J gene: TRBJ2-3; D gene: TRBD2; CDR3 protein: CASSYGLAGGPDTQYF; CDR3 DNA: TGTGCCAGCAGTTACGGGCTAGCGGGAGGACCGGATACGCAGTATTTT
V gene: TRBV23-1; clone size: .; J gene: TRBJ1-4; D gene: TRBD1; CDR3 protein: CASSKTGKNEKLFF; CDR3 DNA: TGCGCCAGCAGTAAGACAGGGAAGAATGAAAAACTGTTTTTT
V gene: TRBV4-1; clone size: .; J gene: TRBJ2-7; D gene: TRBD1; CDR3 protein: CASSQLPTGTGGDEQYF; CDR3 DNA: TGCGCCAGCAGCCAACTCCCCACCGGGACAGGGGGGGACGAGCAGTACTTC
V gene: TRBV2; clone size: .; J gene: TRBJ1-4; D gene: TRBD1; CDR3 protein: CASGSPLDREGEKLFF; CDR3 DNA: TGTGCCAGCGGATCTCCTCTGGACAGGGAGGGGGAAAAACTGTTTTTT
V gene: TRBV30; clone size: few; J gene: TRBJ2-1; D gene: TRBD2; CDR3 protein: CAWVPRGGSYNEQFF; CDR3 DNA: TGTGCCTGGGTTCCCCGCGGGGGGTCTTACAATGAGCAGTTCTTC
V gene: TRBV6-1; clone size: .; J gene: TRBJ2-2; D gene: TRBD2; CDR3 protein: CASSEWTSNTGELFF; CDR3 DNA: TGTGCCAGCAGTGAATGGACTAGCAACACCGGGGAGCTGTTTTTT
V gene: TRBV5-6; clone size: .; J gene: TRBJ1-1; D gene: .; CDR3 protein: CASSPTDRLMNTEAFF; CDR3 DNA: TGTGCCAGCAGCCCCACAGACAGACTCATGAACACTGAAGCTTTCTTT
V gene: TRBV27; clone size: .; J gene: TRBJ1-1; D gene: .; CDR3 protein: CASSFRTENTEAFF; CDR3 DNA: TGTGCCAGCAGTTTCCGGACAGAGAACACTGAAGCTTTCTTT
V gene: TRBV14; clone size: once; J gene: TRBJ2-7; D gene: .; CDR3 protein: CASTVGVNYEQYF; CDR3 DNA: TGTGCCAGCACCGTCGGGGTTAACTACGAGCAGTACTTC
V gene: TRBV2; clone size: few; J gene: TRBJ2-1; D gene: .; CDR3 protein: CASGQTYNEQFF; CDR3 DNA: TGTGCCAGTGGGCAGACATACAATGAGCAGTTCTTC
V gene: TRBV4-2; clone size: .; J gene: TRBJ2-4; D gene: TRBD1; CDR3 protein: CASSRDWTGENIQYF; CDR3 DNA: TGTGCCAGCAGCAGAGATTGGACAGGTGAAAACATTCAGTACTTC
V gene: TRBV28; clone size: few; J gene: TRBJ1-1; D gene: .; CDR3 protein: CASSGYREAFF; CDR3 DNA: TGTGCCAGCAGCGGTTACAGGGAGGCTTTCTTT
V gene: TRBV19; clone size: .; J gene: TRBJ1-1; D gene: .; CDR3 protein: CASSPRDKHTEAFF; CDR3 DNA: TGTGCCAGTAGTCCCCGGGACAAGCACACTGAAGCTTTCTTT
V gene: TRBV9; clone size: .; J gene: TRBJ2-7; D gene: .; CDR3 protein: CASSVALGAGAYEQYF; CDR3 DNA: TGTGCCAGCAGCGTAGCTTTGGGCGCTGGCGCCTACGAGCAGTACTTC
V gene: TRBV9; clone size: few; J gene: TRBJ2-2; D gene: .; CDR3 protein: CASRPSGLNTGELFF; CDR3 DNA: TGTGCCAGCAGGCCGAGTGGTTTAAACACCGGGGAGCTGTTTTTT
V gene: TRBV5-6; clone size: once; J gene: TRBJ1-2; D gene: .; CDR3 protein: CASSLEGLRGQMSGYTF; CDR3 DNA: TGTGCCAGCAGCTTGGAGGGTCTCAGGGGCCAGATGAGTGGCTACACCTTC
V gene: TRBV4-3; clone size: .; J gene: TRBJ1-5; D gene: TRBD1; CDR3 protein: CASSQNRGAQPQHF; CDR3 DNA: TGCGCCAGCAGCCAGAACAGGGGCGCACAGCCCCAGCATTTT
V gene: TRBV4-3; clone size: .; J gene: TRBJ2-2; D gene: TRBD2; CDR3 protein: CASRSHIAGGNTGELFF; CDR3 DNA: TGCGCCAGCAGAAGCCATATAGCGGGGGGGAACACCGGGGAGCTGTTTTTT
V gene: TRBV2; clone size: .; J gene: TRBJ1-6; D gene: TRBD1; CDR3 protein: CASGGQGRSPLHF; CDR3 DNA: TGTGCCAGCGGTGGACAGGGGAGGTCACCCCTCCACTTT
V gene: TRBV5-1; clone size: .; J gene: TRBJ2-3; D gene: .; CDR3 protein: CASSLDPRGQQGQGTDTQYF; CDR3 DNA: TGCGCCAGCAGCTTGGATCCCCGGGGGCAACAGGGGCAGGGCACAGATACGCAGTATTTT
V gene: TRBV7-9; clone size: .; J gene: TRBJ1-1; D gene: TRBD1; CDR3 protein: CASTRTGGTEAFF; CDR3 DNA: TGTGCTAGCACCCGGACAGGTGGCACTGAAGCTTTCTTT
V gene: TRBV7-7; clone size: many; J gene: TRBJ2-7; D gene: TRBD2; CDR3 protein: CASSSPGLAGGLRSYEQYF; CDR3 DNA: TGTGCTAGCAGCTCCCCGGGGCTAGCGGGGGGGCTTAGGTCCTACGAGCAGTACTTC
V gene: TRBV4-2; clone size: .; J gene: TRBJ2-7; D gene: .; CDR3 protein: CASSQDPAGTYEQYF; CDR3 DNA: TGTGCCAGCAGCCAAGACCCCGCGGGCACCTACGAGCAGTACTTC
V gene: TRBV19; clone size: .; J gene: TRBJ2-5; D gene: .; CDR3 protein: CASSSGRGQPYQETQYF; CDR3 DNA: TGTGCCAGTAGCTCTGGGCGAGGACAGCCGTACCAAGAGACCCAGTACTTC
V gene: TRBV27; clone size: few; J gene: TRBJ1-5; D gene: .; CDR3 protein: CASSFGRARQPQHF; CDR3 DNA: TGTGCCAGCAGTTTCGGCAGGGCAAGGCAGCCCCAGCATTTT
V gene: TRBV7-9; clone size: .; J gene: TRBJ1-3; D gene: .; CDR3 protein: CASSTVEFGNTIYF; CDR3 DNA: TGTGCCAGCAGCACCGTTGAGTTCGGAAACACCATATATTTT
V gene: TRBV7-6; clone size: .; J gene: TRBJ2-2; D gene: .; CDR3 protein: CASSPPGRAGTGELFF; CDR3 DNA: TGTGCCAGCAGCCCCCCGGGTCGGGCGGGCACCGGGGAGCTGTTTTTT
V gene: TRBV2; clone size: .; J gene: TRBJ1-4; D gene: .; CDR3 protein: CASGGGVPFF; CDR3 DNA: TGTGCCAGCGGCGGGGGGGTCCCGTTTTTT
V gene: TRBV6-5; clone size: .; J gene: TRBJ2-7; D gene: .; CDR3 protein: CASMPPGSYEQYF; CDR3 DNA: TGTGCCAGCATGCCCCCGGGTTCCTACGAGCAGTACTTC
V gene: TRBV7-9; clone size: .; J gene: TRBJ2-5; D gene: TRBD2; CDR3 protein: CASSAQLAEQETQYF; CDR3 DNA: TGTGCCAGCAGCGCCCAACTAGCGGAGCAAGAGACCCAGTACTTC
V gene: TRBV5-1; clone size: .; J gene: TRBJ2-5; D gene: TRBD2; CDR3 protein: CASNGGGFRPWLETQYF; CDR3 DNA: TGCGCCAGCAACGGGGGGGGCTTCCGGCCGTGGTTGGAGACCCAGTACTTC
V gene: TRBV23-1; clone size: .; J gene: TRBJ2-7; D gene: .; CDR3 protein: CASSQWEVYEQYF; CDR3 DNA: TGCGCCAGCAGTCAATGGGAGGTCTACGAGCAGTACTTC
V gene: TRBV5-1; clone size: few; J gene: TRBJ2-1; D gene: .; CDR3 protein: CASSLVGEPTYNEQFF; CDR3 DNA: TGCGCCAGCAGCTTGGTCGGGGAGCCCACATACAATGAGCAGTTCTTC